The following is a T cell receptor beta chain sequence with its context. This entry comes from a study of monozygotic twins with cystic fibrosis. This table comes from immunoSEQ multiplex PCR, and its TCRdb copy is limited to in-frame clones, with some not included. Among 20,000 to 25,000 clones listed, around 98% were seen once. J gave up 6 bases and V 4 bases, and 4 bases lay outside the gene matches. This CDR3 comprises 15 residues. CDR1 SGHRS and CDR2 YFSETQ come from the germline V gene. The sequenced sample was blood. This TCR was recovered from a girl under 18 with cystic fibrosis. This chain joins TRBV5-1 and TRBJ2-4; 13 bases are a match to TRBD2. The CDR3 reads CASSRTSGSLNIQYF. In DNA form, the CDR3 reads TGCGCCAGCAGCCGGACTAGCGGGAGTCTAAACATTCAGTACTTC. The full variable domain, its missing parts supplied by reference TRBV5-1 and TRBJ2-4, is KAGVTQTPRYLIKTRGQQVTLSCSPISGHRSVSWYQQTPGQGLQFLFEYFSETQRNKGNFPGRFSGRQFSNSRSEMNVSTLELGDSALYLCASSRTSGSLNIQYFGAGTRLSVL.